This entry describes one TCR beta chain. Alongside a J-beta primer mix, a sample-barcoded 5' primer served in a second PCR lasting 7 to 11 cycles. TCRdb reprocessed the 5' RACE reads with MiXCR, giving one entry per CDR3 protein. The sample contains over 600,000 distinct CDR3 sequences, approximately 53% of which appear only once. The sample is drawn from a study of blood T cells in healthy people across ages. The germline gives CDR1 MNHEY, CDR2 SMNVEV (reference sequence). Trimming removed 8 bases at V and 2 bases at J, with 14 bases between. This CDR3 spans 14 amino acids. Caucasian, healthy and from Russia, the donors were aged between roughly 6 and 95. Per individual sample, total RNA of at least 6 micrograms was extracted.

The source of this sequence is a man aged 35-49 years in good health. The chain joins TRBV27 to TRBJ2-3; a weak D match, TRBD1 (6 bases). Sequenced input: blood. The CDR3, as DNA: TGTGCCAGCTTGGAGGACAGACACACAGATACGCAGTATTTT. It translates to CASLEDRHTDTQYF.